Here is one TCR beta chain with its context. The antigen remains undetermined. Tumor tissue was collected at baseline, before treatment began. Here immunoSEQ multiplex PCR was the method, and the copy in TCRdb shows in-frame clones only, minus some. The repertoire holds around 6,100 clones, roughly 66% seen once, with under 60% in the top ten. The record originates from a study of circulating tumor DNA in untreated peripheral T-cell lymphoma. Broader study findings: Tumor-specific clonotypes: identified in more than 75% of patients, 86% of baseline tissues.

This TCR came from a human donor with peripheral T-cell lymphoma. The sequenced sample consisted of tumor tissue.

Written as DNA, the CDR3 is TGTGCCAGTAGGAGAATGACAGAATTGCTCTCTGGAAACACCATATATTTT. Translating it yields CASRRMTELLSGNTIYF. This sequence joins TRBV19 and TRBJ1-3; D perhaps matches TRBD1 (5 bases). Per germline, CDR1 LNHDA and CDR2 SQIVND (reference sequence). The CDR3 is 17 residues long. V dropped 6 bases and J dropped 0 bases, with 18 bases sitting between them.